This T cell receptor beta chain appears in the sequencing data of a study of cytomegalovirus exposure and HLA in healthy donors. Overall study findings and caveats: A later analysis by the authors found several of the most significant clusters apparently linked to common viral pathogens. The classifier, whose performance was assessed in both the original and validation cohorts, reportedly diagnosed cytomegalovirus status with high specificity and sensitivity. Looking again later, the authors saw that most CMV-associated TCR beta chains seemed HLA-restricted.

PCR used 60 Vbeta primers and 13 Jbeta primers. Profiled with immunoSEQ multiplex PCR; TCRdb holds only in-frame clones, not every one. The sample lists roughly 93,000 clones; under 85% were seen once. With respect to this clone: Its antigen is unknown.

Trimming cost V 2 bases and J 7 bases; bases outside gene matches: 9. This CDR3 has 16 amino acids. Germline CDR1 and CDR2: GTSNPN and SVGIG (reference sequence). Sequencing was done on a sample of PBMCs. The TCR comes from a man in his late teens or twenties in good health and CMV-seropositive. This chain connects TRBV30 to TRBJ1-6; 9 nucleotides agree with TRBD1. The CDR3 DNA reads as TGTGCCTGGAGTTACGACAGGGGGTCCGACAATTCACCCCTCCACTTT. This gives the protein CAWSYDRGSDNSPLHF.